Below, 30 T cell receptor beta chains from the same sample are listed, as sequenced in a study of cytomegalovirus exposure and HLA in healthy donors. A multiplex PCR was run with 60 Vbeta primers and 13 Jbeta primers. This table comes from immunoSEQ multiplex PCR, and its TCRdb copy is limited to in-frame clones, with some not included. The listing contains 70,000 or so clones. The source material was PBMCs. These receptors were taken from a boy aged 5-17 years in good health and CMV-seronegative.

V gene TRBV7-7 combines with J gene TRBJ2-5; a weak D match, TRBD2 (7 bases). The CDR3 covers 13 residues. Per germline, CDR1 SSHAT and CDR2 FNYEAQ (reference sequence). V lost 5 bases to trimming and J lost 4 bases, with 11 bases between them. The CDR3: CASSLGGPETQYF. The CDR3 nucleotides read TGTGCCAGCAGCCTCGGGGGGCCAGAGACCCAGTACTTC.

This sequence joins TRBV19 and TRBJ1-1, with D unclear. The CDR3 length is 13 residues. Germline values: CDR1 LNHDA, CDR2 SQIVND (reference sequence). Deletions cut 5 bases from V and 3 bases from J, with 10 bases between. The CDR3 nucleotides are TGTGCCAGTAGTGTGACATCCTACACTGAAGCTTTCTTT. Translating gives CASSVTSYTEAFF.

The chain has TRBV25-1 and TRBJ2-5; 7 bases align to TRBD1. V lost 6 bases, J lost 3 bases, and 13 bases stayed unmatched. CDR1 and CDR2 (germline): MGHDK, SYGVNS. The CDR3 spans 16 residues. The CDR3 spells CASSAIGTAVEETQYF. The CDR3 nucleotides are TGTGCCAGCAGCGCGATTGGGACAGCTGTAGAAGAGACCCAGTACTTC. The entire variable domain, with the rest obtained from reference TRBV25-1 and TRBJ2-5, is as follows: EADIYQTPRYLVIGTGKKITLECSQTMGHDKMYWYQQDPGMELHLIHYSYGVNSTEKGDLSSESTVSRIRTEHFPLTLESARPSHTSQYLCASSAIGTAVEETQYFGPGTRLLVL.

The genes are TRBV5-1 and TRBJ2-3, with D perhaps TRBD2 (6 bases). This CDR3 contains 16 residues. Germline values: CDR1 SGHRS, CDR2 YFSETQ. V lost 2 bases to trimming and J lost 0 bases, with 13 bases between them. CDR3 region: CASSLQPRGSTDTQYF. The CDR3 region has the DNA TGCGCCAGCAGCTTACAGCCACGGGGGAGCACAGATACGCAGTATTTT.

The V call is TRBV9, the J call TRBJ1-1; D unresolved. The CDR3 covers 13 residues. The V gene lost 3 bases and the J gene lost 4 bases, with 10 bases spanning the gap. Germline V gives CDR1 SGDLS, CDR2 YYNGEE. As DNA, the CDR3 is TGTGCCAGCAGCGCGGCCCAGGCCACTGAAGCTTTCTTT. It specifies CASSAAQATEAFF.

V and J are TRBV6-5 and TRBJ2-5; 12 positions agree with TRBD2. Trimming at V came to 0 bases and at J to 4 bases, leaving 0 bases not matched to a gene. This CDR3 is built from 15 residues. The germline gives CDR1 MNHEY, CDR2 SVGAGI. Here the CDR3 reads CASSYSTSGGETQYF. In DNA form, the CDR3 reads TGTGCCAGCAGTTACTCGACTAGCGGGGGAGAGACCCAGTACTTC.

V and J are TRBV19 and TRBJ1-2; D remains unclear. V was pared by 7 bases and J by 5 bases, with 14 bases between. Per germline, CDR1 LNHDA and CDR2 SQIVND (reference sequence). The CDR3 extends over 13 amino acids. CDR3 DNA: TGTGCCAGTACACCCCCCCATCAGTATGGCTACACCTTC. This translates into CASTPPHQYGYTF.

CDR3 residues: CASSLVGANSPLHF. As DNA, the CDR3 is TGTGCCAGCAGCTTAGTCGGAGCCAATTCACCCCTCCACTTT. The rearrangement uses TRBV13 and TRBJ1-6; D is ambiguous. Germline V lookup: CDR1 PRHDT, CDR2 FYEKMQ (reference sequence). The CDR3 consists of 14 residues. V lost 1 base and J lost 7, with 8 bases in between.

This chain connects TRBV29-1 to TRBJ2-7; 8 nucleotides match TRBD2. CDR1 is SQVTM, CDR2 ANQGSEA, per germline. V was clipped by 6 bases and J by 1 base; unmatched bases: 8. This CDR3 region has 14 residues. The CDR3 loop is CSVTQREKSYEQYF. CDR3 DNA: TGCAGCGTGACTCAGCGGGAGAAATCCTACGAGCAGTACTTC.

This chain connects TRBV9 to TRBJ2-3; perhaps TRBD2 as D (5 bases). From germline, CDR1 is SGDLS and CDR2 YYNGEE. The length of the CDR3 is 15 residues. V was pared by 0 bases and J by 6 bases, with 14 bases between. CDR3 sequence: CASSVESGFGDTQYF. DNA of the CDR3: TGTGCCAGCAGCGTAGAGTCGGGATTCGGGGATACGCAGTATTTT.

The chain is built from TRBV30 and TRBJ1-1, with unresolved D. The germline V gene has CDR1 GTSNPN and CDR2 SVGIG (reference sequence). V was cut by 4 bases and J by 0 bases, with 6 bases left in between. This CDR3 comprises 12 residues. The CDR3 coding sequence is TGTGCCTGGAACAGAATGAACACTGAAGCTTTCTTT. Its translation is CAWNRMNTEAFF.

The chain combines TRBV4-3 with TRBJ2-3; 9 bases line up with TRBD2. The CDR3 consists of 19 residues. Germline assignment: CDR1 LGHNA and CDR2 YSLEER. The ends lost 3 bases at V and 0 bases at J; junction bases unmatched: 13. CDR3 residues: CASSHLPPRTSESTDTQYF. CDR3 DNA sequence: TGCGCCAGCAGCCACCTACCGCCCCGGACTAGCGAGAGCACAGATACGCAGTATTTT.

The chain carries TRBV6-1 and TRBJ2-3; TRBD1 aligns across 9 bases. Looked up from germline, CDR1 is MNHNS and CDR2 is SASEGT. This CDR3 has 15 amino acids. Unmatched junction bases numbered 8, after V lost 6 bases and J lost 4 bases. CDR3 in amino acids: CASRPGQGLADTQYF. The CDR3 region has the DNA TGTGCCAGCAGACCGGGACAGGGATTAGCAGATACGCAGTATTTT.

The chain combines TRBV7-3 with TRBJ2-1, with 9 bases matching TRBD2. The CDR3 runs 16 residues. Germline V gene data show CDR1 as SGHTA and CDR2 as FQGTGA. Trimming cost V 4 bases and J 5 bases; bases outside gene matches: 9. In DNA, the CDR3 is TGTGCCAGCAGCTACCGGGCGGGAGGGATAAACAATGAGCAGTTCTTC. Its translation is CASSYRAGGINNEQFF.

J is TRBJ2-1 and V is TRBV27, with TRBD1 identical over 8 bases. Germline values: CDR1 MNHEY, CDR2 SMNVEV (reference sequence). Trimming took 4 bases from V and 6 from J; bases not matched to a gene: 5. The CDR3 covers 14 residues. The CDR3 sequence: CASSSRQGINEQFF. DNA for the CDR3: TGTGCCAGCAGTTCCCGACAGGGGATCAATGAGCAGTTCTTC.

The rearrangement uses TRBV2 and TRBJ2-1, with 10 bases that match TRBD2. Germline V gene data show CDR1 as SNHLY and CDR2 as FYNNEI. The CDR3 has 15 amino acids. Losses at the gene ends were 9 bases for V and 5 bases for J; bases not matched to a gene: 10. CDR3 coding DNA: TGTGCCAGTCGTCTACTAGCGGGGTATAACAATGAGCAGTTCTTC. This gives the protein CASRLLAGYNNEQFF.

The genes are TRBV29-1 and TRBJ1-1; 7 bases line up with TRBD1. The ends lost 6 bases at V and 5 bases at J; junction bases unmatched: 9. CDR3 length: 13 residues. The V gene's germline CDR1 is SQVTM and CDR2 ANQGSEA. As DNA, the CDR3 is TGCAGCGTGACTTGGAGGGGGCGGACTGAAGCTTTCTTT. Protein: CSVTWRGRTEAFF.

J is TRBJ1-5 and V is TRBV4-1, with D possibly matching TRBD1 (6 bases). Germline lookup yields CDR1 MGHRA and CDR2 YSYEKL. The CDR3 has 13 residues. V was trimmed by 5 bases and J by 6 bases, leaving 11 bases between them. The CDR3 reads CASSLQGIQPQHF. CDR3 in DNA: TGCGCCAGCAGCTTACAGGGAATTCAGCCCCAGCATTTT.

The chain combines TRBV5-6 with TRBJ2-3, with 11 bases fitting TRBD1. V was pared by 4 bases and J by 4 bases, with 5 bases of the junction left unmatched. The CDR3 length is 15 residues. Germline lookup yields CDR1 SGHDT and CDR2 YYEEEE. CDR3 in amino acids: CASSPDRGRPDTQYF. For the CDR3, the DNA is TGTGCCAGCAGCCCGGACAGGGGGCGTCCAGATACGCAGTATTTT.

The V and J genes are TRBV5-1 and TRBJ2-7; 12 bases fit TRBD1. Germline values: CDR1 SGHRS, CDR2 YFSETQ. Trimming took 6 bases from V and 5 from J; bases not matched to a gene: 6. The CDR3 is 14 residues long. The chain's CDR3 is CASTPGQGAHEQYF. For the CDR3, the DNA is TGCGCCAGCACCCCGGGACAGGGGGCCCACGAGCAGTACTTC.

The genes are TRBV18 and TRBJ2-3; TRBD1 agrees at 10 bases. Losses at the gene ends were 6 bases for V and 3 bases for J; bases not matched to a gene: 12. Germline V gene data show CDR1 as KGHSH and CDR2 as LQKENI. The CDR3 runs 17 residues. The chain's CDR3 is CASSAGTGVFGTDTQYF. The CDR3 coding sequence is TGTGCCAGCTCGGCCGGGACAGGGGTTTTCGGTACAGATACGCAGTATTTT.

V gene TRBV7-2 combines with J gene TRBJ2-7, with 10 bases identical to TRBD2. The CDR3 contains 15 residues. Germline CDR1 reads SGHTA; CDR2 reads FQGNSA. V dropped 2 bases and J dropped 0; count of bases not matched to a gene: 1. The CDR3 loop reads CASSLRTSGSYEQYF. CDR3 nucleotide sequence: TGTGCCAGCAGCTTACGGACTAGCGGCTCCTACGAGCAGTACTTC.

The chain employs TRBV4-1 and TRBJ1-4; D may be TRBD1 (5 bases). This CDR3 contains 15 residues. The V and J ends lost 2 bases and 8 bases respectively, with 15 bases between them. Germline V CDR1 and CDR2: MGHRA, YSYEKL. CDR3 nucleotide sequence: TGCGCCAGCAGCCAACGTGGGCAGGGCTACGAAAAACTGTTTTTT. This sequence encodes CASSQRGQGYEKLFF.

Note on this clone: The junction does not match germline at one end; this may be a read error. Additional DNA sequences in this sample encode the identical CDR3. The rearrangement joins TRBV18 to TRBJ1-6; 9 bases fit TRBD1. Germline V CDR1 and CDR2: KGHSH, LQKENI. This CDR3 has 17 amino acids. CDR3 sequence (DNA): TGTGCCAGCTCACCGGGCTATACAGGGGGCCATAACTCACCCCTCCACTTT. It translates to CASSPGYTGGHNSPLHF.

The chain has TRBV18 and TRBJ2-7; 7 bases align to TRBD1. This CDR3 spans 14 amino acids. Per the germline V gene, CDR1 is KGHSH and CDR2 is LQKENI. The J segment lost 3 bases and the V segment lost 2 bases, leaving 4 bases of the junction unmatched. In DNA form, the CDR3 reads TGTGCCAGCTCACCAGGGACAGAAGGCTACGAGCAGTACTTC. Translation gives CASSPGTEGYEQYF.

The chain couples TRBV6-5 to TRBJ1-4, with D tentatively TRBD1 (6 bases). Germline-derived CDR1 and CDR2 are MNHEY and SVGAGI. Trimming took off 6 bases at V and 10 bases at J, with 12 bases between the two ends. The CDR3 contains 12 residues. CDR3 DNA sequence: TGTGCCAGCAGCAGAGAACAGGGAAAACTGTTTTTT. This sequence encodes CASSREQGKLFF.

This chain links TRBV18 with TRBJ1-1, with 10 bases lining up with TRBD1. J lost 11 bases, V lost 6 bases, and 12 bases had no gene match. Germline CDR1 is KGHSH and CDR2 is LQKENI. This CDR3 comprises 14 residues. The chain's CDR3 is CASSPGQGVARAFF. The CDR3 DNA reads TGTGCCAGCTCTCCTGGACAGGGGGTAGCTAGGGCTTTCTTT.

The chain is built from TRBV7-2 and TRBJ1-1; TRBD1 matches 9 bases. Germline V CDR1 and CDR2: SGHTA, FQGNSA. The trim removed 4 bases at V and 5 bases at J, leaving 5 bases unmatched. The CDR3 length is 14 residues. DNA of the CDR3: TGTGCCAGCAGCTCACAGGGGGCTAGGACTGAAGCTTTCTTT. Amino acid sequence: CASSSQGARTEAFF.

The CDR3 loop reads CASRMEGPYTEAFF. The DNA of the CDR3 is TGCGCCAGCAGGATGGAGGGGCCGTACACTGAAGCTTTCTTT. The chain joins TRBV5-1 to TRBJ1-1; perhaps TRBD1 as D (5 bases). Trimming pared 5 bases from V and 3 bases from J, leaving 14 bases between. The CDR3 extends over 14 amino acids. Germline CDR1 is SGHRS and CDR2 is YFSETQ.

The chain couples TRBV6-5 to TRBJ1-1; D may be TRBD1 (5 bases). The V end lost 5 bases, the J end lost 4 bases, and 11 bases lay between the germline ends. Germline loops: CDR1 MNHEY, CDR2 SVGAGI. This CDR3 has 13 residues. The CDR3 nucleotides read TGTGCCAGCAGTCCCCGGAGGGGCACTGAAGCTTTCTTT. It codes for CASSPRRGTEAFF.